This T cell receptor beta chain was retrieved from a study of response to subunit inactivated influenza vaccine. Comments on this clonotype: What it binds is not known. This may be a read error: a much more frequent sequence differs by one nucleotide.

Findings and limits, study-wide: Only a handful of new T cells, the authors suggested, are recruited with each seasonal influenza vaccination.

This CDR3 has 14 residues. Unmatched junction bases numbered 1, after V lost 4 bases and J lost 0 bases. Germline V lookup: CDR1 MNHEY, CDR2 SVGAGI. TCRdb ran MiXCR on the RT-PCR reads and lists one entry per CDR3 protein. This sample has some 640,000 distinct CDR3 sequences, with 11% to 15% found just once. The sequencing here drew on PBMCs from blood, taken around two weeks before vaccination. This sequence was found in a man aged 50-60 years who received an inactivated influenza vaccine. This chain links TRBV6-5 with TRBJ1-2; 8 bases match TRBD1. Written as DNA, the CDR3 is TGTGCCAGCAGTTGGACAGGGACTAACTATGGCTACACCTTC. Translating gives CASSWTGTNYGYTF.